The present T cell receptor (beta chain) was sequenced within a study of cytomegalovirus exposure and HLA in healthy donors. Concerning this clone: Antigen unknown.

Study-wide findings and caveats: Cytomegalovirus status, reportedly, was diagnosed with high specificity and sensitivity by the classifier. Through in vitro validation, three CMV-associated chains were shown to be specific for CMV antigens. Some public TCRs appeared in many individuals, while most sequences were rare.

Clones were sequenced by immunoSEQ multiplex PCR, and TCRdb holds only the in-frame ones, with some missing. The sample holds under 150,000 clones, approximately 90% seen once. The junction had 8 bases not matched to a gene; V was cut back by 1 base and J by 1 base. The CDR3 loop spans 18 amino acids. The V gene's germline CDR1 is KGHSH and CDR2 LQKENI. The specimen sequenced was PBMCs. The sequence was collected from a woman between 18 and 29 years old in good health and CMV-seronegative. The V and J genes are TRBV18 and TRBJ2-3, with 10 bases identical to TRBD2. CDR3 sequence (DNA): TGTGCCAGCTCACCACGGTTTAGCGGGACTAGCGGCACAGATACGCAGTATTTT. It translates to CASSPRFSGTSGTDTQYF. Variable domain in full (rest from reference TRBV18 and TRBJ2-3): NAGVMQNPRHLVRRRGQEARLRCSPMKGHSHVYWYRQLPEEGLKFMVYLQKENIIDESGMPKERFSAEFPKEGPSILRIQQVVRGDSAAYFCASSPRFSGTSGTDTQYFGPGTRLTVL.